This entry lists 27 T cell receptor beta chains sequenced from one sample in a study of beta chain features in type 1 diabetes. Expressed TCRB transcripts got sequenced, as all isolated RNA was reverse transcribed. Measured with immunoSEQ multiplex PCR; TCRdb has only the in-frame clones, and not every one. This table holds over 500,000 clones, around 15% found once. The specimen sequenced was naive CD4+ T cells from blood. These TCRs come from a man aged 18-30 years in good health.

This clone was seen only a few times. DNA for the CDR3: TGTGCCAGCAGCTTAACCAGGGGTTTCGGGACTGAAGCTTTCTTT. This translates into CASSLTRGFGTEAFF. The chain is built from TRBV7-6 and TRBJ1-1, with a tentative D call TRBD1 (6 bases). The V end was cut by 2 bases, the J end by 5 bases, with 15 bases between. This CDR3 is built from 15 residues. CDR1 is SGHVS, CDR2 FNYEAQ, per germline.

The chain joins TRBV5-6 to TRBJ2-7, with TRBD1 identical over 7 bases. Germline values: CDR1 SGHDT, CDR2 YYEEEE. There are 15 residues in the CDR3. V gave up 3 bases and J gave up 1 base; unmatched junction bases: 7. The CDR3 spells CASSSDRTRSYEQYF. The CDR3 coding sequence is TGTGCCAGCAGCTCGGACAGGACTCGTTCCTACGAGCAGTACTTC.

This chain links TRBV4-1 with TRBJ1-1; D not resolved. The germline V gene has CDR1 MGHRA and CDR2 YSYEKL. The CDR3 is 14 residues long. Deletions cut 4 bases from V and 0 bases from J, with 9 bases between. In DNA form, the CDR3 reads TGCGCCAGCAGCCGGTATGGATTGAACACTGAAGCTTTCTTT. It is translated as CASSRYGLNTEAFF.

CDR3 region: CATTETSGAQETQYF. DNA of the CDR3: TGTGCCACCACAGAGACTAGCGGGGCCCAAGAGACCCAGTACTTC. This rearrangement joins TRBV15 to TRBJ2-7, with 11 nucleotides matching TRBD2. The J call may be in error: the DNA end matches TRBJ2-5 better. Germline-derived CDR1 and CDR2 are LNHNV and YYDKDF (reference sequence). The CDR3 sequence is 15 residues long.

This clone was seen many times. V is TRBV28 and J is TRBJ2-7; tentative D call: TRBD2 (6 bases). Looked up from germline, CDR1 is MDHEN and CDR2 is SYDVKM. This CDR3 is built from 15 residues. Deletions cut 6 bases from V and 0 bases from J, with 15 bases between. CDR3: CASRGPGASSYEQYF. CDR3 DNA: TGTGCCAGCAGAGGACCGGGAGCATCCTCCTACGAGCAGTACTTC.

The table lists this clone with a few counts. The CDR3 is CASSSDRGANTEAFF. DNA of the CDR3: TGTGCCAGCTCTTCGGACAGGGGGGCCAACACTGAAGCTTTCTTT. V usage is TRBV18 and J usage is TRBJ1-1; 10 nucleotides line up with TRBD1. This CDR3 has 15 amino acids. The V and J ends lost 6 bases and 2 bases, in that order; junction bases with no gene match: 6. The germline V gene has CDR1 KGHSH and CDR2 LQKENI. Based on the CDR3 plus reference TRBV18 and TRBJ1-1, the full variable domain is NAGVMQNPRHLVRRRGQEARLRCSPMKGHSHVYWYRQLPEEGLKFMVYLQKENIIDESGMPKERFSAEFPKEGPSILRIQQVVRGDSAAYFCASSSDRGANTEAFFGQGTRLTVV.

The gene calls are TRBV7-2 and TRBJ1-2; 7 bases align to TRBD1. Germline loops: CDR1 SGHTA, CDR2 FQGNSA. The V and J ends lost 3 bases and 7 bases, in that order; junction bases with no gene match: 8. The CDR3 has 14 residues. CDR3 sequence reads: CASSLGQNGAGYTF. In DNA, the CDR3 is TGTGCCAGCAGCTTGGGACAGAATGGCGCTGGCTACACCTTC.

The rearrangement uses TRBV5-1 and TRBJ2-7, with D possibly being TRBD2 (6 bases). Germline-derived CDR1 and CDR2 are SGHRS and YFSETQ. CDR3 length: 15 residues. Trimming cost V 0 bases and J 3 bases, with 13 bases left between them. The CDR3 protein is CASSLVREKNYEQYF. DNA of the CDR3: TGCGCCAGCAGCTTGGTTCGGGAGAAGAACTACGAGCAGTACTTC.

The chain employs TRBV7-6 and TRBJ2-7; no clear D gene. Trimming left V 2 bases short and J 2 bases short, with 13 bases between. The germline CDR1 and CDR2 sequences are SGHVS and FNYEAQ. The CDR3 extends over 15 amino acids. The CDR3 loop is CASSLRPGVPYEQYF. DNA for the CDR3: TGTGCCAGCAGCTTACGCCCGGGTGTTCCCTACGAGCAGTACTTC.

This clone came up a few times. The chain employs TRBV5-1 and TRBJ2-7; D gene uncertain. The CDR3 has 15 amino acids. Germline V lookup: CDR1 SGHRS, CDR2 YFSETQ. Trimming pared 0 bases from V and 6 bases from J, leaving 16 bases between. The CDR3 loop is CASSLAKGRLFEQYF. CDR3 DNA sequence: TGCGCCAGCAGCTTGGCAAAGGGCAGACTGTTCGAGCAGTACTTC.

Written as DNA, the CDR3 is TGTGCCATCAGTGAGACCAAGACTCGGGACACCTCAGGGCAGTACTTC. It codes for CAISETKTRDTSGQYF. The genes are TRBV10-3 and TRBJ2-7, with D maybe TRBD1 (6 bases). Trimming removed 2 bases from V and 9 bases from J, with 23 bases in between. Germline V CDR1 and CDR2: ENHRY, SYGVKD. This CDR3 is 16 amino acids long.

In this sample, this clone turned up a few times. The chain has TRBV9 and TRBJ1-1; D gene ambiguous. CDR1 is SGDLS and CDR2 is YYNGEE in the germline V gene. The CDR3 totals 15 residues. V lost 0 bases to trimming and J lost 4 bases, with 13 bases between them. In DNA form, the CDR3 reads TGTGCCAGCAGCGTAGGGGTGGACGGGGTCACTGAAGCTTTCTTT. It yields the protein CASSVGVDGVTEAFF.

This clone occurred a few times. The V and J genes are TRBV29-1 and TRBJ2-2; no reliable D call. Between the trimmed V and J ends, which lost 5 bases and 3 bases, there was a span of 10 bases. Germline loops: CDR1 SQVTM, CDR2 ANQGSEA. The CDR3 consists of 13 residues. The CDR3 region is CSVIRQYTGELFF. The CDR3 bases are TGCAGCGTTATAAGGCAGTACACCGGGGAGCTGTTTTTT.

This clone has more than one count but fewer than ten. V is TRBV10-3 and J is TRBJ1-5, with TRBD1 identical over 8 bases. The CDR3 spans 15 residues. Germline trimming cut 5 bases from V and 5 bases from J; bases unmatched to any gene: 8. Germline V CDR1 and CDR2: ENHRY, SYGVKD. The chain's CDR3 is CAISPGTGLYQPQHF. The CDR3 nucleotides read TGTGCCATCAGTCCCGGGACAGGACTTTATCAGCCCCAGCATTTT.

This clone was found a few times. V and J are TRBV7-9 and TRBJ1-5, with D perhaps matching TRBD1 (6 bases). Germline V gives CDR1 SEHNR, CDR2 FQNEAQ (reference sequence). The CDR3 is 17 residues long. Deletions cut 1 base from V and 0 bases from J, with 13 bases between. The CDR3 region is CASSLGAGGPSNQPQHF. In DNA form, the CDR3 reads TGTGCCAGCAGCTTAGGAGCTGGGGGCCCTAGCAATCAGCCCCAGCATTTT. The variable domain in full, completed from reference TRBV7-9 and TRBJ1-5, reads DTGVSQNPRHKITKRGQNVTFRCDPISEHNRLYWYRQTLGQGPEFLTYFQNEAQLEKSRLLSDRFSAERPKGSFSTLEIQRTEQGDSAMYLCASSLGAGGPSNQPQHFGDGTRLSIL.

The chain combines TRBV5-1 with TRBJ2-6; D is ambiguous. Germline values: CDR1 SGHRS, CDR2 YFSETQ. The ends were cut back, 0 bases at V and 2 bases at J, with 9 bases in the middle. This CDR3 comprises 16 residues. CDR3 amino acids: CASSLDRAPGANVLTF. The CDR3 region has the DNA TGCGCCAGCAGCTTGGATAGGGCCCCTGGGGCCAACGTCCTGACTTTC.

This chain uses TRBV7-9 with TRBJ1-5, with no clear D. The CDR3 covers 12 residues. The V end was cut by 0 bases, the J end by 8 bases, with 5 bases between. CDR1 and CDR2 (germline): SEHNR, FQNEAQ (reference sequence). For the CDR3, the DNA is TGTGCCAGCAGCTTAGCAGGGAAGCCCCAGCATTTT. Its protein product is CASSLAGKPQHF.

This clone was picked up a small number of times. The chain carries TRBV28 and TRBJ2-7, with D perhaps being TRBD1 or TRBD2 (6 bases each). Germline CDR1 is MDHEN and CDR2 is SYDVKM. V lost 4 bases and J 3 bases, leaving 16 bases between the germline ends. The CDR3 runs to 15 residues. The CDR3, as DNA: TGTGCCAGCAGTTCGGGCGGAGGGGGGAACTACGAGCAGTACTTC. Protein product: CASSSGGGGNYEQYF.

This clone was detected a few times. The rearrangement uses TRBV2 and TRBJ2-3; D gene ambiguous. V was pared by 7 bases and J by 4 bases, with 18 bases between. Germline lookup yields CDR1 SNHLY and CDR2 FYNNEI. The CDR3 spans 15 residues. The CDR3, as DNA: TGTGCCAGCACCCAGGCTAGTTTCCCTGCAGATACGCAGTATTTT. It yields the protein CASTQASFPADTQYF.

This chain links TRBV7-2 with TRBJ2-5; D perhaps matches TRBD1 (5 bases). Trimming shortened V by 5 bases and J by 4 bases, and 11 bases separated the two germline ends. There are 13 residues in the CDR3. Germline V gene data show CDR1 as SGHTA and CDR2 as FQGNSA. CDR3 in amino acids: CASSLQAPETQYF. Written as DNA, the CDR3 is TGTGCCAGCAGCCTACAGGCCCCAGAGACCCAGTACTTC.

The J gene is TRBJ1-4, the V gene TRBV30, with D maybe TRBD1 (6 bases). Germline-derived CDR1 and CDR2 are GTSNPN and SVGIG (reference sequence). V was cut by 0 bases and J by 11 bases, with 13 bases left in between. The CDR3 covers 13 residues. The CDR3 sequence is CAWSVEGGNKLFF. In nucleotides, the CDR3 is TGTGCCTGGAGTGTGGAGGGGGGGAATAAACTGTTTTTT.

This clone appeared a few times. One end of the junction does not line up with germline, which may come from a read error. The V and J genes are TRBV13 and TRBJ1-1, with a tentative D call TRBD1 (6 bases). The CDR3 is 14 residues long. Looked up from germline, CDR1 is PRHDT and CDR2 is FYEKMQ (reference sequence). CDR3 amino acids: CASSFRTVKTEAFF. For the CDR3, the DNA is TGTGCCAGCAGCTTCCGGACAGTGAAGACTGAAGCTTTCTTT.

This clone has a count of ten or more. DNA for the CDR3: TGTGCCATCAGGCCGGGACTAGAGACCTACGAGCAGTACTTC. Residues: CAIRPGLETYEQYF. The J gene is TRBJ2-7, the V gene TRBV10-3, with 8 bases fitting TRBD2. The CDR3 spans 14 residues. The J segment lost 2 bases and the V segment lost 6 bases, leaving 6 bases of the junction unmatched. Germline V lookup: CDR1 ENHRY, CDR2 SYGVKD.

The chain combines TRBV7-2 with TRBJ2-3; D is undetermined. This CDR3 has 15 residues. V was clipped by 5 bases and J by 4 bases, with 16 bases between them. In germline, CDR1 is SGHTA, CDR2 FQGNSA. The CDR3 protein is CASSPPGGVADTQYF. The CDR3 DNA is TGTGCCAGCAGCCCCCCCGGTGGGGTGGCAGATACGCAGTATTTT. Full variable domain (remainder filled in from reference TRBV7-2 and TRBJ2-3): GAGVSQSPSNKVTEKGKDVELRCDPISGHTALYWYRQSLGQGLEFLIYFQGNSAPDKSGLPSDRFSAERTGGSVSTLTIQRTQQEDSAVYLCASSPPGGVADTQYFGPGTRLTVL.

This clone was seen a few times. Other DNA sequences within the sample encode an identical CDR3. The chain carries TRBV5-4 and TRBJ1-2, with D unclear. CDR3 length: 12 residues. Germline loops: CDR1 SGHNT, CDR2 YYREEE (reference sequence). V lost 0 bases and J 4 bases, leaving 4 bases between the germline ends. CDR3 bases: TGTGCCAGCAGCTTGGACAGCTATGGCTACACCTTC. It encodes CASSLDSYGYTF.

Only a few counts were recorded for this clone. The V gene is TRBV6-1, the J gene TRBJ2-4; D not resolved. V dropped 8 bases and J dropped 0 bases, with 11 bases sitting between them. Germline CDR1 MNHNS, CDR2 SASEGT. This CDR3 has 14 residues. CDR3 in DNA: TGTGCCAGCTCAGGTGAAATAGCCAAAAACATTCAGTACTTC. Amino acids: CASSGEIAKNIQYF.

The chain carries TRBV5-1 and TRBJ1-4; D unresolved. Trimming stripped 1 base from V and 0 bases from J, with 7 bases between. The CDR3 runs 15 residues. From germline, CDR1 is SGHRS and CDR2 YFSETQ. The CDR3 here is CASSLNTATNEKLFF. The CDR3 coding sequence is TGCGCCAGCAGCTTGAACACCGCAACTAATGAAAAACTGTTTTTT.